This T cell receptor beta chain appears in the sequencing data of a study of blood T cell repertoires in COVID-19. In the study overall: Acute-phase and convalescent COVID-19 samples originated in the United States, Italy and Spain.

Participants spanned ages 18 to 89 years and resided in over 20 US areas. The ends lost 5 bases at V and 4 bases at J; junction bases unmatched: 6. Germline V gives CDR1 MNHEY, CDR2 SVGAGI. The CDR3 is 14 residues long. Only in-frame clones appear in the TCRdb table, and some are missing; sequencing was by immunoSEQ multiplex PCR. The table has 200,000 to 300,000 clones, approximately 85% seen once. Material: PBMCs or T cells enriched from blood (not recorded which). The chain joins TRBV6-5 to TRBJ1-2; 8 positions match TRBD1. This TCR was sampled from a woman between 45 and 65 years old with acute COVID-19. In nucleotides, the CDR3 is TGTGCCAGCAGTCAAACAGGGGGTCTCTATGGCTACACCTTC. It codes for CASSQTGGLYGYTF.